Presented here are 5 T cell receptor beta chains from one specimen sequenced in a study of identical twins. Each CDR3 protein is one row after TCRdb ran MiXCR on the 5' RACE reads. The sample comprises under 800,000 distinct CDR3 sequences, less than 25% of which are singletons, and roughly 4% rests with the top ten. The same sample was also used in a study of T cells expressing NK-cell markers.

Sequencing was carried out using PBMCs. The receptors were sampled from a woman under 30 in good health.

The sample holds a few counts of this clonotype. The chain uses TRBV10-3 and TRBJ2-7; D possibly matches TRBD1 or TRBD2 (5 bases each). V lost 4 bases to trimming and J lost 1 base, with 11 bases between them. Germline V CDR1 and CDR2: ENHRY, SYGVKD. The CDR3 is 14 residues long. The CDR3 region is CAISVGTESYEQYF. The CDR3 DNA reads TGTGCCATCAGTGTAGGGACGGAATCCTACGAGCAGTACTTC.

CDR3 DNA sequence: TGCGCCAGCAGCACATCCGGGACAGGGGGCGAGCAGTACTTC. It codes for CASSTSGTGGEQYF. The chain couples TRBV5-1 to TRBJ2-7; 11 bases fit TRBD1. The CDR3 consists of 14 residues. Unmatched junction bases numbered 6, after V lost 4 bases and J lost 6 bases. Germline CDR1 reads SGHRS; CDR2 reads YFSETQ.

This clonotype showed up just once. The gene calls are TRBV18 and TRBJ1-2; 10 nucleotides match TRBD1. J lost 8 bases, V lost 5 bases, and 8 bases had no gene match. CDR1 is KGHSH and CDR2 is LQKENI in the germline V gene. The CDR3 spans 14 residues. CDR3 DNA: TGTGCCAGCTCAGAAGACAGGGGGCTATACGGCTACACCTTC. It specifies CASSEDRGLYGYTF.

The chain uses TRBV20-1 and TRBJ2-7; 7 positions agree with TRBD1. V lost 6 bases, J lost 1 base, and 3 bases stayed unmatched. This CDR3 spans 12 amino acids. The germline V gene has CDR1 DFQATT and CDR2 SNEGSKA (reference sequence). The CDR3 DNA reads TGCAGTGCCGGACAGGCGTCCTACGAGCAGTACTTC. This encodes CSAGQASYEQYF.

This chain connects TRBV12-3 or TRBV12-4 to TRBJ2-2; maybe TRBD1 (5 bases). V dropped 5 bases and J dropped 4 bases, with 11 bases sitting between them. This CDR3 spans 14 amino acids. The CDR3 loop reads CASSLGASTGELFF. DNA for the CDR3: TGTGCCAGCAGTCTAGGGGCGAGCACCGGGGAGCTGTTTTTT.